This TCR beta chain was identified during a study of blood T cell repertoires in COVID-19. Whole-study context: In each case, the material was cDNA or gDNA derived from T cells, B-cell-depleted T cells, or PBMCs.

There are a few counts of this clone. Original methodology: Nucleated cell number was recorded as an estimate derived from reference gene primer amplification. Produced via immunoSEQ multiplex PCR; TCRdb's table is partial and in-frame only. V and J calls plus clone size are reproduced from that table; the DNA served to infer D and trimming. Of 180,000 or so clones listed, about 86% are singletons. Trimming pared 5 bases from V and 3 bases from J, leaving 16 bases between. Germline loops: CDR1 SQVTM, CDR2 ANQGSEA. CDR3 size: 14 residues. The receptor's source is a man in his forties or fifties who had recovered from COVID-19. Sequenced sample: PBMCs or T cells enriched from blood (not recorded which). The V gene is TRBV29-1, the J gene TRBJ1-1, with D perhaps matching TRBD1 (6 bases). CDR3 sequence (DNA): TGCAGCGTTTCCCGGACAGTAAGGGACACTGAAGCTTTCTTT. This translates into CSVSRTVRDTEAFF.